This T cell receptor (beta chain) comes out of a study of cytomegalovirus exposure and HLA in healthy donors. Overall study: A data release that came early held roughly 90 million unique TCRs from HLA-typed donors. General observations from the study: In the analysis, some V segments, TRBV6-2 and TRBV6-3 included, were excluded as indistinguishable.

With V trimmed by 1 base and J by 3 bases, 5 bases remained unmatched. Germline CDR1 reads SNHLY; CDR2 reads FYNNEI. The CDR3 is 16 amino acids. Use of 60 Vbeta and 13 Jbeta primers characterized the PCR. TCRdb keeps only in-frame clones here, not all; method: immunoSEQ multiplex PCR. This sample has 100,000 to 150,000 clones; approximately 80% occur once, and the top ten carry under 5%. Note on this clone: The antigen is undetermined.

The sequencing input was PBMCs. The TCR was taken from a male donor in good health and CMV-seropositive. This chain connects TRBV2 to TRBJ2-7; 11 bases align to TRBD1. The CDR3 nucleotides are TGTGCCAGCAGTGAAGGTTGGACAGGGGGCATCTACGAGCAGTACTTC. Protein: CASSEGWTGGIYEQYF.